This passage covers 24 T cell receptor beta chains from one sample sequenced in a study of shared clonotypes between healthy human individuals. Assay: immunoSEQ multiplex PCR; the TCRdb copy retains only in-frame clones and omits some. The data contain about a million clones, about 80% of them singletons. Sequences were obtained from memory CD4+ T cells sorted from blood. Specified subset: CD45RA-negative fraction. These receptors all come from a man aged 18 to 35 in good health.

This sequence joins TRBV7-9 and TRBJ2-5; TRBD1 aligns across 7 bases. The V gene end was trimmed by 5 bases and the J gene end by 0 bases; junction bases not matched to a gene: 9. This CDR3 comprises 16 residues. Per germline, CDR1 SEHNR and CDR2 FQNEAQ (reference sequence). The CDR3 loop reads CASSVYRGAYQETQYF. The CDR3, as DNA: TGTGCCAGCAGCGTCTACAGGGGTGCGTACCAAGAGACCCAGTACTTC.

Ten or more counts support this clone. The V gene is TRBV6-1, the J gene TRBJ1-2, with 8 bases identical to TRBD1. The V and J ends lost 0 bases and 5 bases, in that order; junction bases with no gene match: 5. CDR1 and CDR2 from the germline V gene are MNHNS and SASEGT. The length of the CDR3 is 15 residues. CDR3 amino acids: CASSEAWGQDYGYTF. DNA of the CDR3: TGTGCCAGCAGTGAAGCGTGGGGACAGGATTATGGCTACACCTTC.

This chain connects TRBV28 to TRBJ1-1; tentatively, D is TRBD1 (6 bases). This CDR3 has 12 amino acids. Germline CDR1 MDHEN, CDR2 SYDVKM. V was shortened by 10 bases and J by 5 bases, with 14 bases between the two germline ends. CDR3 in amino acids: CAIRGGRTEAFF. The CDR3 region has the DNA TGTGCCATCCGTGGGGGGCGGACTGAAGCTTTCTTT.

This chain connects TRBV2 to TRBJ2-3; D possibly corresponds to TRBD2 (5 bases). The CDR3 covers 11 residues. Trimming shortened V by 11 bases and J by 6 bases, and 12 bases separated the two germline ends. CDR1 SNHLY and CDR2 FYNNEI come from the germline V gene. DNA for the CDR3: TGTGCCGGAGGAAAAGTCGATACGCAGTATTTT. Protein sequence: CAGGKVDTQYF.

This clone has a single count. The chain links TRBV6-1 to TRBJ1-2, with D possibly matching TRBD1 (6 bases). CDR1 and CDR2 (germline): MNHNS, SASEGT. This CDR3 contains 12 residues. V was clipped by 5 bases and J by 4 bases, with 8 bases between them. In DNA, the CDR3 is TGTGCCAGCAGTACAGGGCGCTATGGCTACACCTTC. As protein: CASSTGRYGYTF.

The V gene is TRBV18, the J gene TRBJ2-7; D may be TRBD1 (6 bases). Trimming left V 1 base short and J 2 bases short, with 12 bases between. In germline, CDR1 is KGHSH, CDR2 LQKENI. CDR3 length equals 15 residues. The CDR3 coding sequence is TGTGCCAGCTCACCACAGGTCGGACAGCCCTACGAGCAGTACTTC. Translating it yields CASSPQVGQPYEQYF. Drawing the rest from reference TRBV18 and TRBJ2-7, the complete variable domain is NAGVMQNPRHLVRRRGQEARLRCSPMKGHSHVYWYRQLPEEGLKFMVYLQKENIIDESGMPKERFSAEFPKEGPSILRIQQVVRGDSAAYFCASSPQVGQPYEQYFGPGTRLTVT.

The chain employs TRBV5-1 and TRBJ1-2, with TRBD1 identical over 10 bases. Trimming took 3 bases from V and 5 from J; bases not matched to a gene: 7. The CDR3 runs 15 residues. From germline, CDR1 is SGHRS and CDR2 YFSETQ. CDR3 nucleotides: TGCGCCAGCAGCTCGACAGGGGGCCCTCCATATGGCTACACCTTC. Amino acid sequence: CASSSTGGPPYGYTF. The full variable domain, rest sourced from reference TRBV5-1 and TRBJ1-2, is KAGVTQTPRYLIKTRGQQVTLSCSPISGHRSVSWYQQTPGQGLQFLFEYFSETQRNKGNFPGRFSGRQFSNSRSEMNVSTLELGDSALYLCASSSTGGPPYGYTFGSGTRLTVV.

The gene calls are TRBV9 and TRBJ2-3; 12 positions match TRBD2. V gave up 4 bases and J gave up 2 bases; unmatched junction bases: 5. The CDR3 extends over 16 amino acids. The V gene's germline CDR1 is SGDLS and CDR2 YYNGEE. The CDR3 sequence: CASSPLAGGPTDTQYF. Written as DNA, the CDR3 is TGTGCCAGCAGCCCTCTAGCGGGGGGGCCCACAGATACGCAGTATTTT.

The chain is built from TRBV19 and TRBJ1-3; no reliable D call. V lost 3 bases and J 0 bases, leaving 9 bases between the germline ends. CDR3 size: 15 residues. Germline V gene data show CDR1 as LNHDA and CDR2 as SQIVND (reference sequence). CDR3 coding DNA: TGTGCCAGTAGTATCTCGGCCTACTCTGGAAACACCATATATTTT. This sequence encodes CASSISAYSGNTIYF.

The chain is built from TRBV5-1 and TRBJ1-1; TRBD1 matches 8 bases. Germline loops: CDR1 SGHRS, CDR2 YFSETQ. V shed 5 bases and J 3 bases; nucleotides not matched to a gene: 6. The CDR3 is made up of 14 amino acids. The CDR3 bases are TGCGCCAGCAGATTTCAGGGGGCCGACACTGAAGCTTTCTTT. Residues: CASRFQGADTEAFF.

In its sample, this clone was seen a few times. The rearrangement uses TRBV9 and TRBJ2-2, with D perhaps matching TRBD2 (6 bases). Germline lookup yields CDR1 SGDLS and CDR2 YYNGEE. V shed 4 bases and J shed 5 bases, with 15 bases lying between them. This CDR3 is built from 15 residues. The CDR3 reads CASSITGSSTGELFF. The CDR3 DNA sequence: TGTGCCAGCAGCATTACCGGGAGCTCTACCGGGGAGCTGTTTTTT.

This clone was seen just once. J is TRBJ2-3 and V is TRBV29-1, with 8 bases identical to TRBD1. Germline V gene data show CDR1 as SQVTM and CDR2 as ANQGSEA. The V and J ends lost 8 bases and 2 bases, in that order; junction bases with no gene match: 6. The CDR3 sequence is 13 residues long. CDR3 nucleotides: TGCAGCACTCGACAGGGGAACACAGATACGCAGTATTTT. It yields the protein CSTRQGNTDTQYF.

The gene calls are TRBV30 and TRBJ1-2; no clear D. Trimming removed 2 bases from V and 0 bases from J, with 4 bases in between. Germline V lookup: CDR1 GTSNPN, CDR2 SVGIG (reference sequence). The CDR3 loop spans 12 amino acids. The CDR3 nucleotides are TGTGCCTGGAGTAGGTCTAACTATGGCTACACCTTC. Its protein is CAWSRSNYGYTF.

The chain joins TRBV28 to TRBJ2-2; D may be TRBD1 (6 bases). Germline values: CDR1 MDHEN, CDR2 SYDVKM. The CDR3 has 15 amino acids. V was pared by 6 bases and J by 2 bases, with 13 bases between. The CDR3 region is CASRARTANTGELFF. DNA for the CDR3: TGTGCCAGCAGGGCGAGGACAGCTAACACCGGGGAGCTGTTTTTT.

CDR3 nucleotide sequence: TGTGCCAGCAGCTCTACAGGGATCTATGGCTACACCTTC. Its translation: CASSSTGIYGYTF. J is TRBJ1-2 and V is TRBV7-9, with a weak D call TRBD1 (6 bases). Looked up from germline, CDR1 is SEHNR and CDR2 is FQNEAQ (reference sequence). This CDR3 contains 13 residues. V was pared by 4 bases and J by 4 bases, with 10 bases between.

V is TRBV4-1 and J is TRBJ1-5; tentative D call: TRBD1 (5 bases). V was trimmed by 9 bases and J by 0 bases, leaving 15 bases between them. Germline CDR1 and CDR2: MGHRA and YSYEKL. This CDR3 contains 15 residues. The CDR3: CARIQGLDSNQPQHF. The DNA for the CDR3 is TGCGCCAGAATCCAGGGTTTAGATAGCAATCAGCCCCAGCATTTT.

The CDR3 reads CASSLTGKTNEKLFF. CDR3 nucleotides: TGTGCCAGCAGCCTCACAGGGAAAACCAATGAAAAACTGTTTTTT. The chain joins TRBV7-9 to TRBJ1-4, with D possibly TRBD1 on 6 matching bases. Germline V gives CDR1 SEHNR, CDR2 FQNEAQ (reference sequence). The CDR3 is 15 residues long. Trimming pared 5 bases from V and 5 bases from J, leaving 15 bases between.

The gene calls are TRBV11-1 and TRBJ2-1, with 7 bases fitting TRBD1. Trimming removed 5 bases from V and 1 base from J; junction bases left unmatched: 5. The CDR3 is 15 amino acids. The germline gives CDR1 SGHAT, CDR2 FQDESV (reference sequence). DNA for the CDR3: TGTGCCAGCAGCCTTAGGGGGCGTTCCTACAATGAGCAGTTCTTC. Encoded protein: CASSLRGRSYNEQFF.

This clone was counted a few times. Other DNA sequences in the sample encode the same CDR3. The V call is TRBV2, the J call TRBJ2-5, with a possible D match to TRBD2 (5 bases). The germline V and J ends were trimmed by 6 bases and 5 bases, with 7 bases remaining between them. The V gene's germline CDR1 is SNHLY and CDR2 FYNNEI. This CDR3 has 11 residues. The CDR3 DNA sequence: TGTGCCAGCAGGAGGGTCGAGACCCAGTACTTC. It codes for CASRRVETQYF.

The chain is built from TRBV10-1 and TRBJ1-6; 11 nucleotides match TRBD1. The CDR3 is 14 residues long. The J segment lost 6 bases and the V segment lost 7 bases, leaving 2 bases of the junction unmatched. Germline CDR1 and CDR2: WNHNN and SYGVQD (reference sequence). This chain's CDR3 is CASKGQGVNSPLHF. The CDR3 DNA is TGCGCCAGCAAGGGACAGGGGGTTAATTCACCCCTCCACTTT.

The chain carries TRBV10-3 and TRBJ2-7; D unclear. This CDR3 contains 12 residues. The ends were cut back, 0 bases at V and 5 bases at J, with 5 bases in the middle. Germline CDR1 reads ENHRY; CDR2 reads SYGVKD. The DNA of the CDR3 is TGTGCCATCAGTGAGTCTGCTCACGAGCAGTACTTC. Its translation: CAISESAHEQYF.

The CDR3 region is CASAGGPEAFF. The CDR3 DNA sequence: TGTGCCAGCGCGGGGGGCCCTGAAGCTTTCTTT. The V and J genes are TRBV9 and TRBJ1-1; possible D gene TRBD1, 6 bases. CDR3 length: 11 amino acids. Germline CDR1 is SGDLS and CDR2 is YYNGEE. Trimming left V 7 bases short and J 6 bases short, with 10 bases between.

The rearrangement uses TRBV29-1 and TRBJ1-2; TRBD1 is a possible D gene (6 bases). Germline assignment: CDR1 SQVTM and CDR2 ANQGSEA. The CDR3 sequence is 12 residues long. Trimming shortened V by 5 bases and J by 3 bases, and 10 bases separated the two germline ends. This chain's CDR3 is CSVLQGDYGYTF. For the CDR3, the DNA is TGCAGCGTTTTACAGGGAGACTATGGCTACACCTTC.

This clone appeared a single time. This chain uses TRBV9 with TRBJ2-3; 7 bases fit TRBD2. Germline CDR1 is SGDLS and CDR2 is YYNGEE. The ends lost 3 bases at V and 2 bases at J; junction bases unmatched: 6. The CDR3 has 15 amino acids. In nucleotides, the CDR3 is TGTGCCAGCAGCGGGACTAGTTCGGTCACAGATACGCAGTATTTT. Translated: CASSGTSSVTDTQYF. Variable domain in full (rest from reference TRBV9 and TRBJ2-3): DSGVTQTPKHLITATGQRVTLRCSPRSGDLSVYWYQQSLDQGLQFLIQYYNGEERAKGNILERFSAQQFPDLHSELNLSSLELGDSALYFCASSGTSSVTDTQYFGPGTRLTVL.